This TCR beta chain was recorded in a study of blood T cell repertoires in COVID-19. Germline values: CDR1 SGHNT, CDR2 YYREEE (reference sequence). V lost 4 bases to trimming and J lost 8 bases, with 21 bases between them. The CDR3 has 15 residues. This clone turned up a few times. During active infection, Seattle patients enrolled and were then monitored through disease. Authors' processing steps: Reference gene primer amplification yielded estimated nucleated cell counts. Clones were sequenced by immunoSEQ multiplex PCR, and TCRdb holds only the in-frame ones, with some missing. The DNA gave D and trimming, while V, J and clone size come from that table. Of over 450,000 clones listed, roughly nine tenths were seen once; the top ten hold 7.5% to 9%.

J is TRBJ1-2 and V is TRBV5-4; possible D gene TRBD1, 6 bases. The sequencing sample was made of peripheral blood. The TCR was taken from a woman between 50 and 59 years old with COVID-19, enrolled during active disease. The CDR3, as DNA: TGTGCCAGCAGCCCGCAACTCGGACAGCTCGGGGGCTACACCTTC. This gives the protein CASSPQLGQLGGYTF.